Below, 31 T cell receptor beta chains from the same sample are listed, as sequenced in a study of T cell repertoires in cytomegalovirus infection. TCRdb independently ran MiXCR on the reads; one entry per CDR3 protein. This table holds around 540,000 distinct CDR3 sequences, roughly a third found once. Which antigens these TCRs recognize remains unknown. This material consisted of cultured PBMCs, taken from culture after CMV antigen stimulation. The source is a human donor in good health (CMV status not recorded). Some clones in this sample may be carry-over from other donors' samples.

This clonotype appeared many times. This chain connects TRBV7-2 to TRBJ2-5; D unresolved. Trimming cost V 0 bases and J 5 bases, with 4 bases left between them. Germline V gene data show CDR1 as SGHTA and CDR2 as FQGNSA. The CDR3 is made up of 12 amino acids. CDR3 residues: CASSLARETQYF. DNA for the CDR3: TGTGCCAGCAGCTTAGCGCGGGAGACCCAGTACTTC.

This clonotype is labeled medium-sized. V is TRBV6-2 or TRBV6-3 and J is TRBJ2-2; TRBD2 is a possible D gene (5 bases). The CDR3 contains 15 residues. CDR1 and CDR2 from the germline V gene are MNHEY and SVGEGT. Trimming left V 5 bases short and J 3 bases short, with 13 bases between. The CDR3 reads CASSAGIRDTGELFF. CDR3 bases: TGTGCCAGCAGTGCCGGGATAAGGGACACCGGGGAGCTGTTTTTT.

There are a few counts of this clonotype. This chain links TRBV7-2 with TRBJ2-3; 8 bases line up with TRBD2. Germline trimming cut 5 bases from V and 2 bases from J; bases unmatched to any gene: 9. CDR1 and CDR2 (germline): SGHTA, FQGNSA. This CDR3 has 16 residues. This CDR3 reads CASSPIAGSDTDTQYF. The CDR3 DNA reads TGTGCCAGCAGCCCGATAGCGGGATCCGACACAGATACGCAGTATTTT.

This clonotype was recorded a few times. The rearrangement links TRBV6-1 to TRBJ1-6; D call uncertain. CDR1 and CDR2 from the germline V gene are MNHNS and SASEGT. V was shortened by 5 bases and J by 3 bases, with 23 bases between the two germline ends. The length of the CDR3 is 19 residues. DNA for the CDR3: TGTGCCAGCAGTACCTTACCGGTGGACGCAGGAAGCTATAATTCACCCCTCCACTTT. Amino acids: CASSTLPVDAGSYNSPLHF.

The gene calls are TRBV5-4 and TRBJ2-1; 8 nucleotides match TRBD2. V lost 4 bases to trimming and J lost 0 bases; unmatched junction nucleotides: 9. Germline loops: CDR1 SGHNT, CDR2 YYREEE (reference sequence). The CDR3 spans 17 residues. The CDR3: CASSPGRGSYSYNEQFF. CDR3 in DNA: TGTGCCAGCAGCCCCGGGAGGGGGAGTTACTCCTACAATGAGCAGTTCTTC. The full variable domain, rest sourced from reference TRBV5-4 and TRBJ2-1, is ETGVTQSPTHLIKTRGQQVTLRCSSQSGHNTVSWYQQALGQGPQFIFQYYREEENGRGNFPPRFSGLQFPNYSSELNVNALELDDSALYLCASSPGRGSYSYNEQFFGPGTRLTVL.

The chain employs TRBV7-2 and TRBJ1-2; weak D call: TRBD1 (6 bases). Germline CDR1 reads SGHTA; CDR2 reads FQGNSA. Trimming shortened V by 5 bases and J by 3 bases, and 25 bases separated the two germline ends. The CDR3 extends over 18 amino acids. Written as DNA, the CDR3 is TGTGCCAGCAGCCCTCGATTAGGACAGAGCTTGGAGTACTATGGCTACACCTTC. Residues: CASSPRLGQSLEYYGYTF.

This clonotype was counted only a few times. CDR3 residues: CASSSPRLRTYQETQYF. The CDR3 DNA reads as TGTGCCAGCAGCTCCCCCCGGCTCCGGACGTACCAAGAGACCCAGTACTTC. V and J are TRBV7-8 and TRBJ2-5, with no clear D. The V end was cut by 4 bases, the J end by 0 bases, with 18 bases between. CDR1 SGHVS and CDR2 FQNEAQ come from the germline V gene. The CDR3 has 17 residues.

The chain is built from TRBV6-6 and TRBJ2-1, with 12 nucleotides matching TRBD2. The CDR3 is made up of 18 amino acids. The V segment lost 0 bases and the J segment 0 bases; nucleotides outside the gene matches: 3. The germline gives CDR1 MNHNY, CDR2 SVGAGI (reference sequence). The CDR3 region has the DNA TGTGCCAGCAGTTACTCGACTAGCGGGAGCCTCTCCTACAATGAGCAGTTCTTC. This gives the protein CASSYSTSGSLSYNEQFF.

Only a few counts were recorded for this clonotype. This chain uses TRBV12-3 or TRBV12-4 with TRBJ2-1; a possible D gene is TRBD2 (6 bases). The CDR3 has 15 residues. With 4 bases removed from V and 5 bases from J, the gap between germline ends came to 15 bases. CDR3 nucleotide sequence: TGTGCCAGCAGTTCCCGGGACTCTCTAAACAATGAGCAGTTCTTC. It encodes CASSSRDSLNNEQFF.

This clonotype was counted only a few times. The chain recombines TRBV28 with TRBJ2-3, with TRBD2 matching 11 bases. The CDR3 contains 16 residues. Germline CDR1 MDHEN, CDR2 SYDVKM. V dropped 7 bases and J dropped 2; count of bases not matched to a gene: 8. The DNA of the CDR3 is TGTGCCAGCACCGAGAGACTAGCGGGGAACACAGATACGCAGTATTTT. Translated: CASTERLAGNTDTQYF.

The chain is built from TRBV2 and TRBJ2-3, with 7 bases that match TRBD2. CDR1 is SNHLY and CDR2 is FYNNEI in the germline V gene. The CDR3 runs 12 residues. The CDR3 protein is CAGAGFADTQYF. The CDR3 nucleotides are TGTGCAGGAGCGGGGTTCGCAGATACGCAGTATTTT.

The chain carries TRBV28 and TRBJ2-3; the D gene is possibly TRBD2 (5 bases). CDR1 MDHEN and CDR2 SYDVKM come from the germline V gene. V dropped 3 bases and J dropped 1 base, with 8 bases sitting between them. This CDR3 has 14 amino acids. The CDR3 nucleotides read TGTGCCAGCAGTTTTGGTAGCGGCACAGATACGCAGTATTTT. Translated, it gives CASSFGSGTDTQYF.

CDR3 DNA sequence: TGTGCCAGCAGCGCAGGAACCGGGAAGGATGGGGAAAAACTGTTTTTT. It specifies CASSAGTGKDGEKLFF. The chain is built from TRBV9 and TRBJ1-4; D unresolved. Trimming removed 3 bases from V and 8 bases from J, with 20 bases in between. The V gene's germline CDR1 is SGDLS and CDR2 YYNGEE. This CDR3 has 16 residues.

The V gene is TRBV30, the J gene TRBJ2-7; D is undetermined. The germline V gene has CDR1 GTSNPN and CDR2 SVGIG (reference sequence). The CDR3 has 11 amino acids. The ends were cut back, 3 bases at V and 9 bases at J, with 12 bases in the middle. CDR3 nucleotides: TGTGCCTGGAGCTCAGGAAAAGTGCAGTACTTC. Protein sequence: CAWSSGKVQYF.

The V call is TRBV20-1, the J call TRBJ2-1; 14 bases align to TRBD2. The V segment lost 5 bases and the J segment 6 bases; nucleotides outside the gene matches: 9. The germline CDR1 and CDR2 sequences are DFQATT and SNEGSKA (reference sequence). The length of the CDR3 is 16 residues. CDR3 DNA: TGCAGTGCTCGGTCGGGACTAGCGGGAGACGGCAATGAGCAGTTCTTC. Amino acids: CSARSGLAGDGNEQFF.

The chain has TRBV20-1 and TRBJ1-1; maybe TRBD1 (5 bases). The CDR3 length is 17 residues. V was clipped by 3 bases and J by 4 bases, with 24 bases between them. The V gene's germline CDR1 is DFQATT and CDR2 SNEGSKA (reference sequence). The CDR3 spells CSAREIQGLRRITEAFF. The CDR3 DNA follows: TGCAGTGCTAGGGAAATTCAGGGCTTGAGGCGGATCACTGAAGCTTTCTTT.

This clonotype was seen only a few times. This chain joins TRBV10-3 and TRBJ2-1, with D perhaps TRBD2 (7 bases). This CDR3 has 16 residues. With 3 bases removed from V and 3 bases from J, the gap between germline ends came to 15 bases. The germline V gene has CDR1 ENHRY and CDR2 SYGVKD. The CDR3 sequence is CAISDPGGAFYNEQFF. For the CDR3, the DNA is TGTGCCATCAGTGATCCGGGGGGCGCTTTCTACAATGAGCAGTTCTTC.

V and J are TRBV28 and TRBJ2-7; TRBD1 agrees at 10 bases. Germline V gives CDR1 MDHEN, CDR2 SYDVKM. The junction had 4 bases not matched to a gene; V was cut back by 4 bases and J by 1 base. This CDR3 comprises 15 residues. The CDR3 protein is CASSSRDRGSYEQYV. The CDR3 DNA sequence: TGTGCCAGCAGTTCCCGGGACAGGGGATCCTACGAGCAGTACGTC.

This clonotype was seen a handful of times. CDR3 nucleotide sequence: TGTGCCAGCAGCTTAGGACTAGCGGCTTCGGGAAATGAGCAGTTCTTC. This sequence encodes CASSLGLAASGNEQFF. V is TRBV7-6 and J is TRBJ2-1; 9 bases match TRBD2. Per germline, CDR1 SGHVS and CDR2 FNYEAQ. The trim removed 1 base at V and 7 bases at J, leaving 8 bases unmatched. This CDR3 has 16 amino acids.

This chain connects TRBV29-1 to TRBJ2-7; D uncertain. Germline-derived CDR1 and CDR2 are SQVTM and ANQGSEA. The CDR3 runs 12 residues. V lost 3 bases, J lost 7 bases, and 13 bases lay in between. CDR3 region: CSVERSPKEQYF. The DNA of the CDR3 is TGCAGCGTTGAGAGGTCTCCCAAAGAGCAGTACTTC.

This clonotype was counted only a few times. The genes are TRBV12-5 and TRBJ1-1; D unresolved. V lost 6 bases and J lost 1, with 15 bases in between. CDR1 is LGHNT and CDR2 is FRNRAP in the germline V gene. This CDR3 contains 15 residues. The CDR3 protein is CASGLGGVGNTEAFF. CDR3 nucleotides: TGTGCTAGTGGCCTGGGAGGCGTGGGGAACACTGAAGCTTTCTTT.

This clonotype was seen just once. This chain connects TRBV5-5 to TRBJ1-4; no firm D call. V was cut by 0 bases and J by 2 bases, with 5 bases left in between. The CDR3 has 14 residues. Germline loops: CDR1 SGHKS, CDR2 YYEKEE (reference sequence). This CDR3 is CASSLGWTNEKLFF. For the CDR3, the DNA is TGTGCCAGCAGCTTGGGGTGGACTAATGAAAAACTGTTTTTT.

This clonotype has a handful of counts. The rearrangement uses TRBV5-8 and TRBJ2-1; 11 bases fit TRBD2. Unmatched junction bases numbered 13, after V lost 4 bases and J lost 4 bases. Looked up from germline, CDR1 is SGHTS and CDR2 is YDEGEE. The CDR3 is 18 amino acids. Here the CDR3 DNA reads TGTGCCAGCAGCACCACCGGGACTAGCGGAGGGGGTTACAATGAGCAGTTCTTC. Amino acids: CASSTTGTSGGGYNEQFF.

J is TRBJ2-3 and V is TRBV7-6; TRBD2 might be the D (6 bases). Germline V gives CDR1 SGHVS, CDR2 FNYEAQ. CDR3 length: 15 amino acids. The V and J ends lost 8 bases and 0 bases respectively, with 15 bases between them. This CDR3 reads CASGPSASSTDTQYF. CDR3 DNA: TGTGCCAGCGGTCCTAGCGCTTCTAGCACAGATACGCAGTATTTT. The whole variable domain, filled in from reference TRBV7-6 and TRBJ2-3, reads GAGVSQSPRYKVTKRGQDVALRCDPISGHVSLYWYRQALGQGPEFLTYFNYEAQQDKSGLPNDRFSAERPEGSISTLTIQRTEQRDSAMYRCASGPSASSTDTQYFGPGTRLTVL.

This clonotype was detected a few times. This rearrangement joins TRBV20-1 to TRBJ2-6, with a weak D call TRBD1 (5 bases). CDR1 and CDR2 from the germline V gene are DFQATT and SNEGSKA (reference sequence). V was clipped by 0 bases and J by 2 bases, with 14 bases between them. The CDR3 is made up of 17 amino acids. CDR3 sequence: CSARDAGKVPGANVLTF. The CDR3 region has the DNA TGCAGTGCTAGAGACGCAGGGAAGGTTCCTGGGGCCAACGTCCTGACTTTC.

This rearrangement joins TRBV28 to TRBJ2-7; TRBD1 aligns across 7 bases. CDR3 length: 17 amino acids. Germline CDR1 and CDR2: MDHEN and SYDVKM. The V gene end was trimmed by 4 bases and the J gene end by 2 bases; junction bases not matched to a gene: 14. Here the CDR3 reads CASSSSFDRVATYEQYF. As DNA, the CDR3 is TGTGCCAGCAGTTCCTCCTTCGACAGGGTTGCGACCTACGAGCAGTACTTC.

This chain uses TRBV11-2 with TRBJ2-7; 7 bases map to TRBD2. The CDR3 sequence is 14 residues long. Germline trimming cut 5 bases from V and 5 bases from J; bases unmatched to any gene: 9. The germline CDR1 and CDR2 sequences are SGHAT and FQNNGV. CDR3 sequence: CASSPRGRANEQYV. The DNA for the CDR3 is TGTGCCAGCAGCCCCCGAGGGAGGGCAAACGAGCAGTACGTC.

V is TRBV7-8 and J is TRBJ1-2, with 7 bases identical to TRBD1. The CDR3 contains 15 residues. Unmatched junction bases numbered 9, after V lost 4 bases and J lost 4 bases. Germline CDR1 is SGHVS and CDR2 is FQNEAQ. CDR3 coding DNA: TGTGCCAGCAGCTCCCGAGGCGACAGGGCCTATGGCTACACCTTC. Its protein is CASSSRGDRAYGYTF. The entire variable domain, with the rest obtained from reference TRBV7-8 and TRBJ1-2, is as follows: GAGVSQSPRYKVAKRGQDVALRCDPISGHVSLFWYQQALGQGPEFLTYFQNEAQLDKSGLPSDRFFAERPEGSVSTLKIQRTQQEDSAVYLCASSSRGDRAYGYTFGSGTRLTVV.

The sample holds many counts of this clonotype. The chain uses TRBV4-3 and TRBJ2-2; 9 bases are a match to TRBD2. CDR3 length equals 17 residues. Trimming took 6 bases from V and 0 from J; bases not matched to a gene: 8. Germline CDR1 LGHNA, CDR2 YSLEER. The CDR3 loop reads CASRRFAGGTNTGELFF. CDR3 in DNA: TGCGCCAGCAGGCGATTTGCGGGAGGGACGAACACCGGGGAGCTGTTTTTT.

This sequence joins TRBV20-1 and TRBJ2-1; perhaps TRBD2 as D (5 bases). The V gene's germline CDR1 is DFQATT and CDR2 SNEGSKA (reference sequence). This CDR3 contains 13 residues. V lost 3 bases to trimming and J lost 6 bases, with 12 bases between them. CDR3 bases: TGCAGTGCTAGGGAACTAGTAGTCAATGAGCAGTTCTTC. This codes for CSARELVVNEQFF.

This clonotype was counted only a few times. The CDR3 DNA reads TGCGCCAGCAGCCTACGGTACTCACTCCCTACCTACGAGCAGTACTTC. It yields the protein CASSLRYSLPTYEQYF. This chain joins TRBV4-3 and TRBJ2-7; the D is unclear. CDR1 is LGHNA and CDR2 is YSLEER in the germline V gene. The V end lost 4 bases, the J end lost 2 bases, and 18 bases lay between the germline ends. CDR3 size: 16 residues.